Presented here are 18 T cell receptor beta chains from one specimen sequenced in a study of T cells in Graves' hyperthyroidism and ophthalmopathy. Amplification of TCR beta CDR3 regions used RNA as the template. The HTBI primer set drove a first-round RT-PCR of the TCR CDR3. In TCRdb, the multiplex PCR reads were re-called with MiXCR into one record per CDR3 protein. The sample holds approximately 330,000 distinct CDR3 sequences, around 20% seen once. The specimen was blood. These receptors all stem from a woman aged 45 to 65 with Graves' hyperthyroidism.

This clonotype was recorded many times. The chain recombines TRBV27 with TRBJ1-1, with D maybe TRBD1 (5 bases). Trimming pared 3 bases from V and 0 bases from J, leaving 14 bases between. Germline loops: CDR1 MNHEY, CDR2 SMNVEV (reference sequence). The CDR3 runs 16 residues. The CDR3 sequence: CASSFRWGVLNTEAFF. The DNA for the CDR3 is TGTGCCAGCAGTTTTCGCTGGGGGGTCTTGAACACTGAAGCTTTCTTT.

The sample holds a few counts of this clonotype. The chain couples TRBV19 to TRBJ2-7; 11 nucleotides agree with TRBD1. Trimming removed 7 bases from V and 3 bases from J; junction bases left unmatched: 2. The germline CDR1 and CDR2 sequences are LNHDA and SQIVND (reference sequence). The CDR3 consists of 13 residues. The CDR3 coding sequence is TGTGCCAGTACCGGGACAGGGGGCTACGAGCAGTACTTC. This encodes CASTGTGGYEQYF.

This clonotype was observed a few times. The V and J genes are TRBV2 and TRBJ2-3; the D is unclear. Germline V gene data show CDR1 as SNHLY and CDR2 as FYNNEI. The CDR3 covers 12 residues. Trimming removed 3 bases at V and 4 bases at J, with 5 bases between. The CDR3 loop reads CASSDGADTQYF. CDR3 DNA sequence: TGTGCCAGCAGTGACGGAGCAGATACGCAGTATTTT.

The sample holds many counts of this clonotype. The CDR3 DNA is TGTGCCAGCAGTGGGGGAGAGACCCAGTACTTC. Its translation: CASSGGETQYF. This chain connects TRBV7-6 to TRBJ2-5, with D possibly called TRBD1 or TRBD2 (5 bases each). Germline CDR1 reads SGHVS; CDR2 reads FNYEAQ. The CDR3 is 11 residues long. V was pared by 6 bases and J by 4 bases, with 6 bases between.

In this sample, this clonotype turned up many times. The CDR3 DNA follows: TGTGCCAGCAGCTCAAATATGGGAGGGCCCCTTCATGAGCAGTTCTTC. This encodes CASSSNMGGPLHEQFF. The chain is built from TRBV11-3 and TRBJ2-1; the match to TRBD2 covers 7 bases. Per the germline V gene, CDR1 is SGHNT and CDR2 is YENEEA. This CDR3 comprises 16 residues. V lost 4 bases, J lost 8 bases, and 14 bases stayed unmatched. Full variable domain (outside the CDR3, taken from reference TRBV11-3 and TRBJ2-1): EAGVVQSPRYKIIEKKQPVAFWCNPISGHNTLYWYLQNLGQGPELLIRYENEEAVDDSQLPKDRFSAERLKGVDSTLKIQPAELGDSAVYLCASSSNMGGPLHEQFFGPGTRLTVL.

This clonotype occurred a few times. For the CDR3, the DNA is TGTGCCAGCAGTGACCGGTCTGCAGGGGGGGAGACCCAGTACTTC. It specifies CASSDRSAGGETQYF. V gene TRBV2 combines with J gene TRBJ2-5, with a possible D match to TRBD1 (7 bases). Germline V gene sequence: CDR1 SNHLY, CDR2 FYNNEI. CDR3 length equals 15 residues. The germline V and J ends were trimmed by 3 bases and 5 bases, with 16 bases remaining between them.

This clonotype has just a few counts. V and J are TRBV7-2 and TRBJ2-1, with TRBD2 matching over 9 bases. J gave up 4 bases and V 4 bases, and 5 bases lay outside the gene matches. The CDR3 runs to 15 residues. Germline CDR1 reads SGHTA; CDR2 reads FQGNSA. The CDR3 loop is CASSWLAGAYNEQFF. In nucleotides, the CDR3 is TGTGCCAGCAGCTGGTTAGCGGGAGCTTACAATGAGCAGTTCTTC. The full variable domain, its missing parts supplied by reference TRBV7-2 and TRBJ2-1, is GAGVSQSPSNKVTEKGKDVELRCDPISGHTALYWYRQSLGQGLEFLIYFQGNSAPDKSGLPSDRFSAERTGGSVSTLTIQRTQQEDSAVYLCASSWLAGAYNEQFFGPGTRLTVL.

The rearrangement joins TRBV28 to TRBJ1-2; 8 nucleotides line up with TRBD1. The CDR3 sequence is 14 residues long. Germline V lookup: CDR1 MDHEN, CDR2 SYDVKM. The V segment lost 6 bases and the J segment 7 bases; nucleotides outside the gene matches: 10. This CDR3 is CASSYGQGRSGYTF. CDR3 sequence (DNA): TGTGCCAGCAGCTACGGACAGGGTAGGAGTGGCTACACCTTC.

The table lists this clonotype with many counts. The V call is TRBV5-1, the J call TRBJ2-2; D remains unclear. The germline V gene has CDR1 SGHRS and CDR2 YFSETQ. Between the trimmed V and J ends, which lost 0 bases and 0 bases, there was a span of 6 bases. CDR3 size: 15 residues. CDR3 bases: TGCGCCAGCAGCTTGGATGATACGAACACCGGGGAGCTGTTTTTT. As protein: CASSLDDTNTGELFF.

The chain has TRBV9 and TRBJ2-1; possible D gene TRBD2, 6 bases. Germline CDR1 is SGDLS and CDR2 is YYNGEE. CDR3 length: 14 amino acids. Trimming pared 1 base from V and 6 bases from J, leaving 11 bases between. The CDR3 DNA reads TGTGCCAGCAGCGTACCCGGGGGAGGCAATGAGCAGTTCTTC. Translation: CASSVPGGGNEQFF.

This clonotype has a count of ten or more. The chain has TRBV20-1 and TRBJ2-5, with 7 bases matching TRBD2. V gave up 3 bases and J gave up 5 bases; unmatched junction bases: 9. Germline loops: CDR1 DFQATT, CDR2 SNEGSKA (reference sequence). There are 14 residues in the CDR3. DNA for the CDR3: TGCAGTGCTAGCGGCGGGAGTTCGGGGGAGACCCAGTACTTC. Protein sequence: CSASGGSSGETQYF.

In its sample, this clonotype was seen many times. The chain carries TRBV28 and TRBJ2-7; TRBD2 aligns across 13 bases. From germline, CDR1 is MDHEN and CDR2 SYDVKM. CDR3 length: 15 amino acids. The V gene end was trimmed by 4 bases and the J gene end by 4 bases; junction bases not matched to a gene: 4. CDR3 in amino acids: CASSSVLAGGYEQYF. CDR3 sequence (DNA): TGTGCCAGCAGTTCTGTACTAGCGGGAGGGTACGAGCAGTACTTC.

This clonotype was counted between two and nine times. Possible read error: a much larger clone is one base away. V usage is TRBV7-9 and J usage is TRBJ2-5, with no clear D. This CDR3 region has 14 residues. CDR1 and CDR2 from the germline V gene are SEHNR and FQNEAQ (reference sequence). The chain's CDR3 is CVSSEAGGLVTQYF. In DNA, the CDR3 is TGTGTCAGCAGTGAAGCAGGTGGCCTGGTGACCCAGTACTTC.

At least ten counts were recorded for this clonotype. This chain uses TRBV5-1 with TRBJ2-7; 7 positions match TRBD1. The CDR3 is 14 amino acids. The germline V gene encodes CDR1 SGHRS and CDR2 YFSETQ. V was clipped by 0 bases and J by 5 bases; unmatched bases: 5. The CDR3 sequence is CASSLGQGVHEQYF. Written as DNA, the CDR3 is TGCGCCAGCAGCTTGGGACAGGGAGTGCACGAGCAGTACTTC.

This clonotype was detected many times. The J gene is TRBJ2-5, the V gene TRBV7-8, with D perhaps matching TRBD1 or TRBD2 (5 bases each). Germline loops: CDR1 SGHVS, CDR2 FQNEAQ. V was trimmed by 1 base and J by 2 bases, leaving 26 bases between them. The length of the CDR3 is 20 residues. The chain's CDR3 is CASSLERRLDWGMLQETQYF. CDR3 nucleotides: TGTGCCAGCAGCTTAGAAAGGAGGTTGGACTGGGGGATGCTACAAGAGACCCAGTACTTC. The full variable domain, completed using reference TRBV7-8 and TRBJ2-5, is GAGVSQSPRYKVAKRGQDVALRCDPISGHVSLFWYQQALGQGPEFLTYFQNEAQLDKSGLPSDRFFAERPEGSVSTLKIQRTQQEDSAVYLCASSLERRLDWGMLQETQYFGPGTRLLVL.

Comments on this clonotype: Its ends do not fully match the called genes, so a read error is possible. The chain recombines TRBV5-1 with TRBJ2-1, with no clear D. Germline assignment: CDR1 SGHRS and CDR2 YFSETQ. The CDR3 has 15 amino acids. The CDR3 protein is CASSLDQVSYNERFF. The CDR3 DNA follows: TGCGCCAGCAGCTTGGATCAGGTCTCCTACAATGAGCGGTTCTTC.

The chain combines TRBV27 with TRBJ2-7; 15 bases match TRBD2. The V gene's germline CDR1 is MNHEY and CDR2 SMNVEV (reference sequence). Trimming at V came to 6 bases and at J to 3 bases, leaving 9 bases not matched to a gene. The length of the CDR3 is 17 residues. CDR3 coding DNA: TGTGCCAGCAGCCCCGGACTAGCGGGAGGGCCGAGCTACGAGCAGTACTTC. Protein sequence: CASSPGLAGGPSYEQYF.

This clonotype was detected a few times. This chain joins TRBV19 and TRBJ2-7; weak D call: TRBD1 (7 bases). This CDR3 is 15 amino acids long. CDR1 and CDR2 (germline): LNHDA, SQIVND (reference sequence). The V gene lost 5 bases and the J gene lost 4 bases, with 18 bases spanning the gap. Here the CDR3 reads CASSSRDSGRYEQYF. The CDR3 DNA is TGTGCCAGTAGTTCGCGGGACAGCGGGCGATACGAGCAGTACTTC.